These 29 T cell receptor beta chains were sequenced from one sample in a study of technical replicates of blood from a few donors. The data were produced by immunoSEQ multiplex PCR, yet TCRdb's version contains in-frame clones alone and is incomplete. Of under 95,000 clones in the sample, about 94% were seen once. Sequenced input: T cells isolated from PBMCs. The receptors were sampled from a human donor in good health.

The chain joins TRBV5-1 to TRBJ2-1; no reliable D call. Germline loops: CDR1 SGHRS, CDR2 YFSETQ. Trimming left V 6 bases short and J 1 base short, with 5 bases between. This CDR3 spans 12 amino acids. DNA of the CDR3: TGCGCCAGCAAAGCGTCCTACAATGAGCAGTTCTTC. This translates into CASKASYNEQFF.

The chain is built from TRBV19 and TRBJ2-3; the match to TRBD2 covers 10 bases. J lost 4 bases, V lost 6 bases, and 7 bases had no gene match. This CDR3 region has 15 residues. CDR1 and CDR2 from the germline V gene are LNHDA and SQIVND (reference sequence). DNA for the CDR3: TGTGCCAGTAGGGGGACTAGCGTTTTCCCAGATACGCAGTATTTT. Its translation: CASRGTSVFPDTQYF.

The chain links TRBV7-9 to TRBJ2-1, with 8 positions matching TRBD1. The CDR3 covers 16 residues. With V trimmed by 5 bases and J by 1 base, 7 bases remained unmatched. From germline, CDR1 is SEHNR and CDR2 FQNEAQ (reference sequence). CDR3 sequence (DNA): TGTGCCAGCAGCGCCTGGACAGGGAGGTCCTACAATGAGCAGTTCTTC. Its protein is CASSAWTGRSYNEQFF.

The genes are TRBV9 and TRBJ1-6, with TRBD1 as a possible D gene (5 bases). Trimming pared 4 bases from V and 5 bases from J, leaving 16 bases between. The CDR3 runs 16 residues. CDR1 SGDLS and CDR2 YYNGEE come from the germline V gene. The CDR3 bases are TGTGCCAGCAGCCGCTACGTGGTACAGGATAATTCACCCCTCCACTTT. Translating gives CASSRYVVQDNSPLHF.

J is TRBJ2-7 and V is TRBV12-1; TRBD2, the D gene given by the table, was not confirmed from the DNA. TRBV12-1 is deemed a pseudogene. The CDR3 totals 19 residues. The CDR3 sequence is CASSFVSRPGGEAPYEQYF. The CDR3 coding sequence is TGTGCCAGCAGCTTTGTCAGTCGCCCCGGTGGGGAGGCCCCCTACGAGCAGTACTTC.

The V and J genes are TRBV27 and TRBJ2-3; 14 bases agree with TRBD2. The CDR3 has 18 amino acids. V trimming: 1 base; J trimming: 6 bases; junction bases outside the gene matches: 9. Germline V gives CDR1 MNHEY, CDR2 SMNVEV (reference sequence). CDR3 in amino acids: CASSLLGPTSGGVDTQYF. The CDR3 nucleotides are TGTGCCAGCAGTTTATTGGGGCCGACTAGCGGGGGGGTGGATACGCAGTATTTT.

This clone has only one observation. J is TRBJ1-3 and V is TRBV15; D is ambiguous. The CDR3 length is 16 residues. The V gene lost 0 bases and the J gene lost 3 bases, with 12 bases spanning the gap. Per the germline V gene, CDR1 is LNHNV and CDR2 is YYDKDF (reference sequence). This CDR3 is CATSRDEVVLGNTIYF. As DNA, the CDR3 is TGTGCCACCAGCAGAGATGAAGTAGTCCTTGGAAACACCATATATTTT.

This chain uses TRBV10-3 with TRBJ2-5, with D perhaps TRBD1 (6 bases). Germline assignment: CDR1 ENHRY and CDR2 SYGVKD. Trimming left V 2 bases short and J 4 bases short, with 14 bases between. The CDR3 loop spans 15 amino acids. The CDR3 nucleotides are TGTGCCATCAGTGAGGTACAGGGAGTTGGAGAGACCCAGTACTTC. Its translation is CAISEVQGVGETQYF.

The genes are TRBV5-1 and TRBJ2-3, with TRBD1 matching 7 bases. This CDR3 comprises 14 residues. With V trimmed by 2 bases and J by 5 bases, 5 bases remained unmatched. Germline CDR1 SGHRS, CDR2 YFSETQ. The CDR3 bases are TGCGCCAGCAGCTTCCTACAGGGGCGAGATACGCAGTATTTT. Translation gives CASSFLQGRDTQYF.

The chain combines TRBV7-2 with TRBJ2-2, with D possibly being TRBD1 (6 bases). The V end lost 4 bases, the J end lost 8 bases, and 14 bases lay between the germline ends. Germline CDR1 SGHTA, CDR2 FQGNSA. This CDR3 has 14 residues. The CDR3 sequence is CASSSDRSSGELFF. CDR3 nucleotide sequence: TGTGCCAGCAGCTCAGACAGGTCGAGTGGGGAGCTGTTTTTT.

The gene calls are TRBV20-1 and TRBJ2-7; 9 bases match TRBD2. The CDR3 is made up of 11 amino acids. The germline CDR1 and CDR2 sequences are DFQATT and SNEGSKA (reference sequence). J was trimmed by 5 bases and V by 5 bases; bases with no gene match: 1. The CDR3 DNA is TGCAGTGCTGGGACTAGCCACGAGCAGTACTTC. This encodes CSAGTSHEQYF.

The chain has TRBV5-5 and TRBJ2-2, with TRBD2 matching over 11 bases. The V gene's germline CDR1 is SGHKS and CDR2 YYEKEE (reference sequence). V was pared by 2 bases and J by 1 base, with 7 bases of the junction left unmatched. There are 18 residues in the CDR3. CDR3 loop: CASSFTSGSSWNTGELFF. DNA of the CDR3: TGTGCCAGCAGCTTTACTAGCGGGAGCTCATGGAACACCGGGGAGCTGTTTTTT.

The CDR3: CASRRLAAHSDTQYF. The CDR3 DNA reads TGTGCCAGCAGGCGACTAGCGGCCCATTCGGATACGCAGTATTTT. This chain joins TRBV2 and TRBJ2-3; 9 positions match TRBD2. From germline, CDR1 is SNHLY and CDR2 FYNNEI. After removal of 6 bases from V and 6 bases from J, the junction contained 10 bases not matched to a gene. This CDR3 region has 15 residues.

This chain links TRBV18 with TRBJ2-7; 7 bases match TRBD2. The CDR3 contains 15 residues. With 1 base clipped from V and 2 bases from J, the junction kept 5 bases outside the gene matches. Germline V lookup: CDR1 KGHSH, CDR2 LQKENI. CDR3 nucleotides: TGTGCCAGCTCACCACGGGGAGGGGCCGCCTACGAGCAGTACTTC. Protein: CASSPRGGAAYEQYF.

The CDR3 DNA is TGTGCCAGCAGTGAATCGGCAGGTGACACTGAAGCTTTCTTT. It translates to CASSESAGDTEAFF. The chain has TRBV2 and TRBJ1-1; D gene unclear. The CDR3 spans 14 residues. Germline values: CDR1 SNHLY, CDR2 FYNNEI. Trimming shortened V by 2 bases and J by 3 bases, and 10 bases separated the two germline ends.

The chain has TRBV5-1 and TRBJ2-1; 7 positions agree with TRBD1. Per the germline V gene, CDR1 is SGHRS and CDR2 is YFSETQ. V was pared by 3 bases and J by 7 bases, with 4 bases of the junction left unmatched. This CDR3 region has 13 residues. The DNA for the CDR3 is TGCGCCAGCAGCTCGGGACAGCGAAATGAGCAGTTCTTC. This encodes CASSSGQRNEQFF.

This chain uses TRBV2 with TRBJ1-2; D ambiguous. CDR1 is SNHLY, CDR2 FYNNEI, per germline. CDR3 length: 11 residues. With 6 bases removed from V and 3 bases from J, the gap between germline ends came to 5 bases. CDR3 region: CASRTDYGYTF. The CDR3 DNA is TGTGCCAGCAGAACGGACTATGGCTACACCTTC.

The genes are TRBV10-1 and TRBJ1-3, with TRBD1 matching 7 bases. The germline gives CDR1 WNHNN, CDR2 SYGVQD (reference sequence). This CDR3 has 15 residues. V lost 2 bases, J lost 8 bases, and 9 bases stayed unmatched. CDR3: CASSEHPGTADTIYF. The CDR3 bases are TGCGCCAGCAGTGAGCACCCCGGGACAGCGGACACCATATATTTT.

The chain carries TRBV5-1 and TRBJ2-1; 11 bases agree with TRBD2. The length of the CDR3 is 18 residues. Germline V lookup: CDR1 SGHRS, CDR2 YFSETQ. Losses at the gene ends were 0 bases for V and 10 bases for J; bases not matched to a gene: 15. The CDR3 coding sequence is TGCGCCAGCAGCTTGGTTTCGGGCCTAGCGGGGGGACATGACGAGCAGTTCTTC. Translation: CASSLVSGLAGGHDEQFF.

Turning to this clone: The germline gene is not matched at one end of the junction; a read error may be the cause. The chain links TRBV19 to TRBJ1-2; unclear D gene. The CDR3 length is 10 residues. CDR1 is LNHDA, CDR2 SQIVND, per germline (reference sequence). For the CDR3, the DNA is TGCGCCACGGGAAGGGCCGGCTACACCTTC. It yields the protein CATGRAGYTF.

The chain carries TRBV5-1 and TRBJ2-2, with a tentative D call TRBD1 (6 bases). The V gene lost 0 bases and the J gene lost 6 bases, with 12 bases spanning the gap. CDR3 size: 15 residues. CDR1 and CDR2 (germline): SGHRS, YFSETQ. The CDR3 DNA follows: TGCGCCAGCAGCTTGGGACAGGCTCGGTCCGGGGAGCTGTTTTTT. This gives the protein CASSLGQARSGELFF.

The V and J genes are TRBV4-2 and TRBJ2-6, with a weak D call TRBD1 (6 bases). V was clipped by 3 bases and J by 0 bases, with 9 bases between them. Germline lookup yields CDR1 LGHNA and CDR2 YNFKEQ. The CDR3 contains 16 residues. The CDR3 sequence: CASSQEDSSGANVLTF. The CDR3, as DNA: TGTGCCAGCAGCCAGGAGGACAGCTCTGGGGCCAACGTCCTGACTTTC.

The V call is TRBV4-1, the J call TRBJ1-5; D is unresolved. The CDR3 loop spans 15 amino acids. Trimming shortened V by 0 bases and J by 2 bases, and 8 bases separated the two germline ends. The germline gives CDR1 MGHRA, CDR2 YSYEKL. The CDR3, as DNA: TGCGCCAGCAGCCAAGATACCGGGGGCAATCAGCCCCAGCATTTT. This codes for CASSQDTGGNQPQHF.

This clone was detected only once. J is TRBJ2-7 and V is TRBV5-6, with 10 bases identical to TRBD1. Germline CDR1 SGHDT, CDR2 YYEEEE. This CDR3 region has 15 residues. V trimming: 5 bases; J trimming: 7 bases; junction bases outside the gene matches: 12. This CDR3 reads CASRTTGTGVSEQYF. DNA of the CDR3: TGTGCCAGCAGAACTACCGGGACAGGGGTCTCTGAGCAGTACTTC.

The chain joins TRBV7-9 to TRBJ1-1, with D perhaps matching TRBD1 (5 bases). Trimming shortened V by 4 bases and J by 0 bases, and 12 bases separated the two germline ends. The CDR3 extends over 15 amino acids. The germline gives CDR1 SEHNR, CDR2 FQNEAQ (reference sequence). As DNA, the CDR3 is TGTGCCAGCAGCTCAGCCGGGGGATTGAACACTGAAGCTTTCTTT. It specifies CASSSAGGLNTEAFF.

The chain couples TRBV6-5 to TRBJ1-2; 10 bases agree with TRBD1. In germline, CDR1 is MNHEY, CDR2 SVGAGI. The CDR3 extends over 14 amino acids. The V segment lost 5 bases and the J segment 5 bases; nucleotides outside the gene matches: 5. The CDR3 spells CASSQPGQGYGYTF. Here the CDR3 DNA reads TGTGCCAGCAGTCAACCGGGACAGGGGTATGGCTACACCTTC.

The V call is TRBV30, the J call TRBJ1-6; 8 nucleotides align to TRBD1. The CDR3 covers 13 residues. V shed 3 bases and J 11 bases; nucleotides not matched to a gene: 6. In germline, CDR1 is GTSNPN, CDR2 SVGIG (reference sequence). The CDR3 here is CAWRDGQGTPLHF. The CDR3, as DNA: TGTGCCTGGAGGGACGGACAGGGAACACCCCTCCACTTT.

This rearrangement joins TRBV7-2 to TRBJ2-5; D is perhaps TRBD1 (7 bases). The germline CDR1 and CDR2 sequences are SGHTA and FQGNSA. This CDR3 comprises 14 residues. With 3 bases removed from V and 5 bases from J, the gap between germline ends came to 13 bases. In nucleotides, the CDR3 is TGTGCCAGCAGCTTTCAGACAGGGAGGGAGACCCAGTACTTC. It specifies CASSFQTGRETQYF.

This chain links TRBV9 with TRBJ2-2; unclear D gene. The CDR3 spans 13 residues. Trimming left V 0 bases short and J 7 bases short, with 7 bases between. Germline values: CDR1 SGDLS, CDR2 YYNGEE. Here the CDR3 DNA reads TGTGCCAGCAGCGTAGTAGCTTACGGGGAGCTGTTTTTT. This gives the protein CASSVVAYGELFF.